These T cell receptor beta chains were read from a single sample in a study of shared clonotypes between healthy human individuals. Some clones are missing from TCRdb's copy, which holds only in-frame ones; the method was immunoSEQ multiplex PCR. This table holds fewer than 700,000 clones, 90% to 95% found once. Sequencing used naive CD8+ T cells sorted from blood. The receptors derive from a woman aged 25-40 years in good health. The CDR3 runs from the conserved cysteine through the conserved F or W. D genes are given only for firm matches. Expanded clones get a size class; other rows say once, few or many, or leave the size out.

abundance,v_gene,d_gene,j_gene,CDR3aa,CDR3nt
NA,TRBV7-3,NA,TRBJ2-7,CASSLRRSSYEQYF,TGTGCCAGCAGCTTACGACGGTCCTCCTACGAGCAGTACTTC
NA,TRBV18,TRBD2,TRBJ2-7,CASSLGLAGGFYEQYF,TGTGCCAGCTCACTGGGACTAGCGGGAGGGTTCTACGAGCAGTACTTC
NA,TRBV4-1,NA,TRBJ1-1,CASSHHRDATEAFF,TGCGCCAGCAGCCATCACAGGGACGCCACTGAAGCTTTCTTT
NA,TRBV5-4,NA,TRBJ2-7,CASSHGLPEQYF,TGTGCCAGCAGCCATGGACTACCCGAGCAGTACTTC
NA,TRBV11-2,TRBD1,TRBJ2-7,CASSLPRGNEQYF,TGTGCCAGCAGCTTACCCAGGGGGAACGAGCAGTACTTC
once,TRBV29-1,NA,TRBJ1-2,CSVEGFQEFGANYGYTF,TGCAGCGTTGAAGGTTTTCAAGAGTTCGGGGCTAACTATGGCTACACCTTC
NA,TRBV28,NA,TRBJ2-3,CASSASISTDTQYF,TGTGCCAGCAGCGCCTCAATTAGCACAGATACGCAGTATTTT
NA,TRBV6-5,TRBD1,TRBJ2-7,CASSYSIGDRPHEQYF,TGTGCCAGCAGTTACTCGATCGGGGACAGGCCTCACGAGCAGTACTTC
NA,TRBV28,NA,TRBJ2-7,CASSFTGTSWGEQYF,TGTGCCAGCAGTTTTACCGGGACTTCCTGGGGCGAGCAGTACTTC
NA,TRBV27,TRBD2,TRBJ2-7,CASSQLAGGGEQYF,TGTGCCAGCAGTCAACTAGCGGGAGGGGGCGAGCAGTACTTC
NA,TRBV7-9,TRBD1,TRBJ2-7,CASSPPGQAYEQYF,TGTGCCAGCAGCCCCCCGGGACAGGCCTACGAGCAGTACTTC
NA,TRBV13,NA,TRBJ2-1,CASSTRDSLEQFF,TGTGCCAGCAGCACCCGGGACTCCCTTGAGCAGTTCTTC
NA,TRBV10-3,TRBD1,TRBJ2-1,CAISESDRVHNEQFF,TGTGCCATCAGTGAGTCTGACAGGGTTCACAATGAGCAGTTCTTC
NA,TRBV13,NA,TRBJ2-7,CASSLSWSRMSEQYF,TGTGCCAGCAGCTTAAGTTGGTCCCGAATGAGTGAGCAGTACTTC
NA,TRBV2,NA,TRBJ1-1,CASSPGQMNTEAFF,TGTGCCAGCAGTCCCGGACAAATGAACACTGAAGCTTTCTTT